What follows are 7 T cell receptor beta chains derived from one specimen sequenced in a study of beta chain features in type 1 diabetes. Expressed TCRB transcripts were sequenced, since all the RNA that had been isolated was reverse transcribed. TCRdb keeps only in-frame clones here, not all; method: immunoSEQ multiplex PCR. The sample records 150,000 or so clones, under 60% being singletons. Sequencing used Tregs from blood. The receptor set was obtained from a man between 18 and 29 years old in good health.

The V gene is TRBV7-9, the J gene TRBJ2-7; D call uncertain. Trimming removed 1 base at V and 3 bases at J, with 10 bases between. The germline gives CDR1 SEHNR, CDR2 FQNEAQ (reference sequence). The CDR3 length is 14 residues. This CDR3 is CASSLGAGNYEQYF. CDR3 coding DNA: TGTGCCAGCAGCTTAGGGGCAGGAAACTACGAGCAGTACTTC.

This sequence joins TRBV7-9 and TRBJ1-2; 8 nucleotides align to TRBD1. CDR1 and CDR2 (germline): SEHNR, FQNEAQ (reference sequence). The CDR3 extends over 14 amino acids. V shed 4 bases, J shed 1 base, and the junction held 2 bases outside the gene matches. Here the CDR3 reads CASSSQGGNYGYTF. The CDR3 DNA reads as TGTGCCAGCAGCTCACAGGGGGGTAACTATGGCTACACCTTC.

The rearrangement joins TRBV18 to TRBJ1-1, with no clear D. The CDR3 contains 14 residues. Trimming took off 3 bases at V and 0 bases at J, with 8 bases between the two ends. From germline, CDR1 is KGHSH and CDR2 LQKENI. The chain's CDR3 is CASSPQDLNTEAFF. CDR3 sequence (DNA): TGTGCCAGCTCACCGCAGGACTTGAACACTGAAGCTTTCTTT. Full variable domain (outside the CDR3, taken from reference TRBV18 and TRBJ1-1): NAGVMQNPRHLVRRRGQEARLRCSPMKGHSHVYWYRQLPEEGLKFMVYLQKENIIDESGMPKERFSAEFPKEGPSILRIQQVVRGDSAAYFCASSPQDLNTEAFFGQGTRLTVV.

The rearrangement uses TRBV15 and TRBJ1-3, with D perhaps matching TRBD1 (5 bases). Germline CDR1 LNHNV, CDR2 YYDKDF (reference sequence). This CDR3 contains 13 residues. The germline V and J ends were trimmed by 3 bases and 4 bases, with 7 bases remaining between them. CDR3 coding DNA: TGTGCCACCAGCAGCGACAGAGGAAACACCATATATTTT. It is translated as CATSSDRGNTIYF.

The rearrangement links TRBV14 to TRBJ1-5, with 7 nucleotides matching TRBD1. CDR1 SGHDN and CDR2 FVKESK come from the germline V gene. The CDR3 contains 16 residues. V lost 1 base to trimming and J lost 7 bases; unmatched junction nucleotides: 10. The CDR3 spells CASSQGGQARRQPQHF. The CDR3 nucleotides are TGTGCCAGCAGCCAAGGAGGACAGGCTCGCCGGCAGCCCCAGCATTTT.

This clone has a handful of counts. The CDR3 sequence is CASSFGGGRDNEQFF. In DNA form, the CDR3 reads TGTGCCAGCAGTTTTGGGGGGGGCCGGGACAATGAGCAGTTCTTC. This chain uses TRBV28 with TRBJ2-1; TRBD2 might be the D (7 bases). The CDR3 is made up of 15 amino acids. Trimming took 3 bases from V and 5 from J, leaving 14 bases between them. CDR1 and CDR2 (germline): MDHEN, SYDVKM.

The V and J genes are TRBV11-2 and TRBJ2-2; 9 nucleotides match TRBD2. This CDR3 contains 15 residues. The V gene end was trimmed by 2 bases and the J gene end by 5 bases; junction bases not matched to a gene: 3. Germline V gene lookup returns CDR1 SGHAT and CDR2 FQNNGV. This CDR3 is CASSLTSGQTGELFF. DNA of the CDR3: TGTGCCAGCAGCTTAACTAGCGGGCAAACCGGGGAGCTGTTTTTT.